The rows below give T cell receptor beta chains drawn from one sample of a study of cytomegalovirus exposure and HLA in healthy donors. Sequenced by immunoSEQ multiplex PCR; TCRdb stores in-frame clones only, minus some. The profile shows about 64,000 clones, about 95% of them singletons. Specimen: PBMCs. All receptors derive from a woman aged 18-29 years in good health and CMV-seropositive. CDR3s include the opening cysteine and the closing phenylalanine or tryptophan. A D gene is named only where the DNA matches it firmly. Clone sizes are given selectively: once, few, many, or a class where the clone is expanded.

abundance: .; d_gene: TRBD1; v_gene: TRBV2; j_gene: TRBJ1-5; CDR3nt: TGTGCCAGCAGTATCCAGGGGGCGCTTCAGCCCCAGCATTTT; CDR3aa: CASSIQGALQPQHF
abundance: .; d_gene: .; v_gene: TRBV30; j_gene: TRBJ1-3; CDR3nt: TGTGCCTGGAGTCCATCGCAACAGCGAAACACCATATATTTT; CDR3aa: CAWSPSQQRNTIYF
abundance: few; d_gene: TRBD1; v_gene: TRBV7-2; j_gene: TRBJ2-7; CDR3nt: TGTGCCAGCAGCACCGCAGGGGGCTACGAGCAGTACTTC; CDR3aa: CASSTAGGYEQYF
abundance: .; d_gene: .; v_gene: TRBV12-1; j_gene: TRBJ2-7; CDR3nt: TGTGCCAGCAGCTTTTTTGGTCCGCCCCCGAGCTCCTACGAGCAGTACTTC; CDR3aa: CASSFFGPPPSSYEQYF
abundance: .; d_gene: .; v_gene: TRBV28; j_gene: TRBJ1-5; CDR3nt: TGTGCCAGCATGCGTACTCTTCAGCCCCAGCATTTT; CDR3aa: CASMRTLQPQHF
abundance: .; d_gene: .; v_gene: TRBV28; j_gene: TRBJ1-1; CDR3nt: TGTGCCAGCAGTGCCCAGGGGCTAAACACTGAAGCTTTCTTT; CDR3aa: CASSAQGLNTEAFF
abundance: .; d_gene: TRBD2; v_gene: TRBV11-2; j_gene: TRBJ2-1; CDR3nt: TGTGCCAGCAGCCTATTGGGCGGGAGTAGGTTCTTC; CDR3aa: CASSLLGGSRFF
abundance: .; d_gene: TRBD1; v_gene: TRBV28; j_gene: TRBJ1-3; CDR3nt: TGTGCCAGCAGTTCGACAGGGAGAAACACCATATATTTT; CDR3aa: CASSSTGRNTIYF
abundance: .; d_gene: .; v_gene: TRBV7-2; j_gene: TRBJ1-3; CDR3nt: TGTGCCAGCAGCTTAGCCTATCAAGTAGGGGCGGGAGGAAACACCATATATTTT; CDR3aa: CASSLAYQVGAGGNTIYF
abundance: .; d_gene: TRBD2; v_gene: TRBV7-3; j_gene: TRBJ2-3; CDR3nt: TGTGCCAGCAGCTTAGGCGGGGGGGCCTCAGATACGCAGTATTTT; CDR3aa: CASSLGGGASDTQYF
abundance: .; d_gene: TRBD2; v_gene: TRBV28; j_gene: TRBJ2-1; CDR3nt: TGTGCCAGCAGTTTACTTCCGGGAGGGCTTGGGGATGAGCAGTTCTTC; CDR3aa: CASSLLPGGLGDEQFF
abundance: .; d_gene: .; v_gene: TRBV9; j_gene: TRBJ2-1; CDR3nt: TGTGCCAGCAGCGGAATCGACAGAACCAACTACAATGAGCAGTTCTTC; CDR3aa: CASSGIDRTNYNEQFF
abundance: .; d_gene: TRBD2; v_gene: TRBV27; j_gene: TRBJ2-2; CDR3nt: TGTGCCAGCAGGGACTGGGGTGGACTAGCGGCGAACACCGGGGAGCTGTTTTTT; CDR3aa: CASRDWGGLAANTGELFF
abundance: .; d_gene: .; v_gene: TRBV11-2; j_gene: TRBJ2-1; CDR3nt: TGTGCCAGCAGTCTCGGTACCTACTCCTACAATGAGCAGTTCTTC; CDR3aa: CASSLGTYSYNEQFF
abundance: .; d_gene: TRBD2; v_gene: TRBV28; j_gene: TRBJ2-2; CDR3nt: TGTGCCAGTACAGCGGGAGTTTCCGGGGAGCTGTTTTTT; CDR3aa: CASTAGVSGELFF
abundance: .; d_gene: TRBD1; v_gene: TRBV7-3; j_gene: TRBJ1-2; CDR3nt: TGTGCCAGCAGCTTAGGGACAGAGGATGGCTACACCTTC; CDR3aa: CASSLGTEDGYTF
abundance: .; d_gene: .; v_gene: TRBV6-6; j_gene: TRBJ2-2; CDR3nt: TGTGCCAGCAGCCCTGCCGGGGAGCTGTTTTTT; CDR3aa: CASSPAGELFF
abundance: .; d_gene: TRBD1; v_gene: TRBV4-1; j_gene: TRBJ2-7; CDR3nt: TGCGCCAGCAGCCAAGAAACAGGGGGATTTTCCGAGCAGTACTTC; CDR3aa: CASSQETGGFSEQYF
abundance: .; d_gene: .; v_gene: TRBV5-4; j_gene: TRBJ2-7; CDR3nt: TGTGCCAGCAGCATGAAACATTCCTACGAGCAGTACTTC; CDR3aa: CASSMKHSYEQYF
abundance: .; d_gene: TRBD1; v_gene: TRBV18; j_gene: TRBJ2-7; CDR3nt: TGTGCCAGCCTCGGGACAGGGGGCCGCTACGAGCAGTACTTC; CDR3aa: CASLGTGGRYEQYF
abundance: .; d_gene: .; v_gene: TRBV4-1; j_gene: TRBJ1-3; CDR3nt: TGCGCCAGCAGCCAAAACAGGGCTGGAAACACCATATATTTT; CDR3aa: CASSQNRAGNTIYF
abundance: few; d_gene: .; v_gene: TRBV11-2; j_gene: TRBJ2-2; CDR3nt: TGTGCCAGCAGCTTAGTGTCACGCGGGAACACCGGGGAGCTGTTTTTT; CDR3aa: CASSLVSRGNTGELFF
abundance: once; d_gene: .; v_gene: TRBV4-3; j_gene: TRBJ2-5; CDR3nt: TGCGCCAGCAGCCAAGAAGTAGCGCGGCAAGAGACCCAGTACTTC; CDR3aa: CASSQEVARQETQYF
abundance: few; d_gene: TRBD2; v_gene: TRBV11-2; j_gene: TRBJ2-1; CDR3nt: TGTGCCAGCAGCTTGGGACTAGCGGGGGTCGATGAGCAGTTCTTC; CDR3aa: CASSLGLAGVDEQFF
abundance: once; d_gene: TRBD2; v_gene: TRBV13; j_gene: TRBJ2-7; CDR3nt: TGTGCCAGCAGCTCCAACCTCGGGAGGAGCTCCTACGAGCAGTACTTC; CDR3aa: CASSSNLGRSSYEQYF
abundance: .; d_gene: TRBD1; v_gene: TRBV18; j_gene: TRBJ2-1; CDR3nt: TGTGCCAGCTCACCAGGGACAGGGAGGTTCTTC; CDR3aa: CASSPGTGRFF
abundance: .; d_gene: TRBD2; v_gene: TRBV6-1; j_gene: TRBJ2-1; CDR3nt: TGTGCCAGCAGTGCTATGCGGGGGGGCCGTGAGCAGTTCTTC; CDR3aa: CASSAMRGGREQFF
abundance: .; d_gene: .; v_gene: TRBV18; j_gene: TRBJ1-2; CDR3nt: TGTGCCAGCTCACCGCTCACAGGGTCCTCTAACTATGGCTACACCTTC; CDR3aa: CASSPLTGSSNYGYTF
abundance: .; d_gene: .; v_gene: TRBV4-2; j_gene: TRBJ1-5; CDR3nt: TGTGCCAGCACCCGAGGGGGTGAGAGAAGCAATCAGCCCCAGCATTTT; CDR3aa: CASTRGGERSNQPQHF
abundance: once; d_gene: .; v_gene: TRBV6-4; j_gene: TRBJ2-3; CDR3nt: TGTGCCAGCAGTGACACATACACAGATACGCAGTATTTT; CDR3aa: CASSDTYTDTQYF